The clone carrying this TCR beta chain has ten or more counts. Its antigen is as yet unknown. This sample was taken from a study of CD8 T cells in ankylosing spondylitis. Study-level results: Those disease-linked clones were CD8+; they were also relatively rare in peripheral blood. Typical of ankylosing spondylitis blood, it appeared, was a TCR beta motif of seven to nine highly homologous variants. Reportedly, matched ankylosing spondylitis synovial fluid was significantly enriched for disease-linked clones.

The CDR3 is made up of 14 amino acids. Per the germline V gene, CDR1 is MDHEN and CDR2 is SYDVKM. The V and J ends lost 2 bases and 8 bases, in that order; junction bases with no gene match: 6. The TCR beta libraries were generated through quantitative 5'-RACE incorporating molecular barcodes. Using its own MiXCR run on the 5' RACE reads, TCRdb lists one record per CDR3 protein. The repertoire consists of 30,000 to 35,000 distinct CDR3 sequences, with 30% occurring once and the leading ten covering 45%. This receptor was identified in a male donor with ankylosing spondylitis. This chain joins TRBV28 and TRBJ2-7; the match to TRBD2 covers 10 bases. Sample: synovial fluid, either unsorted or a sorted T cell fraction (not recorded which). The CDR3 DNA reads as TGTGCCAGCAGTTTAATGGCTAGCGGGAGTAAGCAGTACGTC. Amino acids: CASSLMASGSKQYV.